One TCR beta chain is described in this entry. Its antigen is undetermined. Among the donors, all were healthy bone marrow donors. This entry is derived from a study of cytomegalovirus exposure and HLA in healthy donors. Trimming stripped 3 bases from V and 2 bases from J, with 12 bases between. Germline V gene sequence: CDR1 PRHDT, CDR2 FYEKMQ (reference sequence). The CDR3 is made up of 15 amino acids. The PCR used 60 Vbeta and 13 Jbeta primers. Generated by immunoSEQ multiplex PCR, the TCRdb table keeps only in-frame clones and is missing some. The sample yields about 140,000 clones, approximately 80% seen once. Study outcomes and limitations: Researchers had no immune exposure information except CMV serostatus available.

The chain carries TRBV13 and TRBJ2-3, with no clear D. The sequenced sample consisted of PBMCs. This receptor was obtained from a middle-aged man in good health and CMV-seronegative. The CDR3, as DNA: TGTGCCAGCAGCTTTAGGAGCACCTACACAGATACGCAGTATTTT. Its translation: CASSFRSTYTDTQYF.